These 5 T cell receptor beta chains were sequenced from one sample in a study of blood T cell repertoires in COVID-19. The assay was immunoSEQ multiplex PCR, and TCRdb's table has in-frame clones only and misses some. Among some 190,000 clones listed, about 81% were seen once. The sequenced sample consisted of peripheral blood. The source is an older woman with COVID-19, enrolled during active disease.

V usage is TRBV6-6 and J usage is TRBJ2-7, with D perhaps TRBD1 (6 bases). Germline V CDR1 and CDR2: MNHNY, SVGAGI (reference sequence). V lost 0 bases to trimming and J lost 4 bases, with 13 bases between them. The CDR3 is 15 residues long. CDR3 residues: CASSYSNTGQYEQYV. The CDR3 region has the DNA TGTGCCAGCAGTTACTCGAATACAGGGCAGTACGAGCAGTACGTC.

This chain's CDR3 is CASSLDGDSHQPQHF. The DNA for the CDR3 is TGTGCCAGCAGCTTAGATGGGGACAGCCATCAGCCCCAGCATTTT. The chain employs TRBV7-8 and TRBJ1-5, with 7 bases matching TRBD1. Germline lookup yields CDR1 SGHVS and CDR2 FQNEAQ. This CDR3 comprises 15 residues. V lost 1 base to trimming and J lost 5 bases; unmatched junction nucleotides: 5.

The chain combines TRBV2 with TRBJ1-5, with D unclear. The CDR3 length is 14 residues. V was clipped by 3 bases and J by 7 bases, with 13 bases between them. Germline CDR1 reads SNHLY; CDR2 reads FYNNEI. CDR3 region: CASSEVPGGQPQHF. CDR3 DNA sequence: TGTGCCAGCAGTGAGGTCCCAGGAGGACAGCCCCAGCATTTT.

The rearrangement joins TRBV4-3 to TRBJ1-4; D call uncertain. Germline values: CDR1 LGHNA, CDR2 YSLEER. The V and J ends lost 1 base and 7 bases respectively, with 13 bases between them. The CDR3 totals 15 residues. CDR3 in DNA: TGCGCCAGCAGCCAAGTGGGAAGTGGAGGTGAAAAACTGTTTTTT. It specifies CASSQVGSGGEKLFF.

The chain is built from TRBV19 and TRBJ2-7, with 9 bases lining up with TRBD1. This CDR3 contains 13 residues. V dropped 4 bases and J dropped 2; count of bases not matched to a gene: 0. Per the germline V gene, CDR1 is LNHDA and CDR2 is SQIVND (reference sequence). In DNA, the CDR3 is TGTGCCAGTAGTAGGGACAGGGCCTACGAGCAGTACTTC. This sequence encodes CASSRDRAYEQYF.